The next 4 T cell receptor beta chains were all read from a single sample in a study of PD-1 blockade in classical Hodgkin lymphoma (dated by TCRdb to 2019 to 2021). Library creation used the immunoSEQ multiplex PCR assay. This immuneACCESS table, as held by TCRdb, lists in-frame sequences with V and J called but not all clones. Of the missing ones, under half trace to an unresolved V gene in checked studies; the others have no known cause. For this sample the table gives about 58,000 clones, of which around 93% were detected only once. Roughly 10% of the sample comes from the top ten. In the paper's terms, the time point label means: cycle 2 day 1 (C2D1) of nivolumab. Every trial patient had relapsed following autologous stem cell transplantation, and prior brentuximab vedotin exposure was what differed among cohorts A, B and C. The sequenced sample was peripheral blood mononuclear cells (PBMCs), obtained before the second cycle of nivolumab. These receptors came from a human donor with classical Hodgkin lymphoma.

Here the CDR3 reads CASSAGQQSSGANVLTF. CDR3 in DNA: TGTGCCAGCTCAGCGGGACAGCAATCCTCTGGGGCCAACGTCCTGACTTTC. This chain uses TRBV18 with TRBJ2-6, with TRBD1 as a possible D gene (7 bases). V lost 5 bases and J lost 0, with 14 bases in between. The length of the CDR3 is 17 residues. CDR1 and CDR2 (germline): KGHSH, LQKENI.

The genes are TRBV5-1 and TRBJ1-1, with a tentative D call TRBD1 (6 bases). Germline V gene lookup returns CDR1 SGHRS and CDR2 YFSETQ. The length of the CDR3 is 16 residues. The V end was cut by 3 bases, the J end by 1 base, with 16 bases between. CDR3 loop: CASSSDAGTPNTEAFF. The DNA of the CDR3 is TGCGCCAGCAGCTCCGATGCCGGGACACCGAACACTGAAGCTTTCTTT. Filled out from reference TRBV5-1 and TRBJ1-1, the complete variable domain reads KAGVTQTPRYLIKTRGQQVTLSCSPISGHRSVSWYQQTPGQGLQFLFEYFSETQRNKGNFPGRFSGRQFSNSRSEMNVSTLELGDSALYLCASSSDAGTPNTEAFFGQGTRLTVV.

This chain links TRBV19 with TRBJ1-5, with 9 bases aligning to TRBD1. Losses at the gene ends were 5 bases for V and 5 bases for J; bases not matched to a gene: 7. CDR3 length equals 15 residues. The germline CDR1 and CDR2 sequences are LNHDA and SQIVND (reference sequence). The CDR3 DNA is TGTGCCAGTAGTGAGGGGACAGGGAGGCATCAGCCCCAGCATTTT. It yields the protein CASSEGTGRHQPQHF.

The V gene is TRBV11-1, the J gene TRBJ2-5; the match to TRBD2 covers 8 bases. The CDR3 loop spans 15 amino acids. Trimming removed 7 bases from V and 4 bases from J; junction bases left unmatched: 11. The germline V gene has CDR1 SGHAT and CDR2 FQDESV (reference sequence). In nucleotides, the CDR3 is TGTGCCAGCAACCCGGGGGGGCAGGGACGAGAGACCCAGTACTTC. Its protein is CASNPGGQGRETQYF.